The 9 T cell receptor beta chains below were found in one sample sequenced in a study of yellow fever vaccine responses in identical twins. TCRdb called the RT-PCR reads again in MiXCR, with one record for every CDR3 protein. The table includes about 6,900 distinct CDR3 sequences, about 83% detected once. Sequences were derived from T cells from blood (PBMCs), unsorted or a sorted subset (not recorded which), sampled before or after yellow fever vaccination (not recorded which). These receptors were obtained from a woman between 18 and 30 years old who received the yellow fever vaccine.

The chain links TRBV9 to TRBJ2-7; 7 nucleotides match TRBD1. Per germline, CDR1 SGDLS and CDR2 YYNGEE. This CDR3 spans 14 amino acids. The J segment lost 2 bases and the V segment lost 4 bases, leaving 6 bases of the junction unmatched. CDR3 protein: CASSSQGVTYEQYF. In DNA, the CDR3 is TGTGCCAGCAGCTCTCAGGGGGTAACCTACGAGCAGTACTTC. Using reference TRBV9 and TRBJ2-7 for the parts outside the CDR3, the full variable domain is DSGVTQTPKHLITATGQRVTLRCSPRSGDLSVYWYQQSLDQGLQFLIQYYNGEERAKGNILERFSAQQFPDLHSELNLSSLELGDSALYFCASSSQGVTYEQYFGPGTRLTVT.

The chain links TRBV7-9 to TRBJ2-1; no clear D gene. The CDR3 length is 12 residues. The germline V gene has CDR1 SEHNR and CDR2 FQNEAQ (reference sequence). Trimming left V 5 bases short and J 9 bases short, with 11 bases between. The DNA for the CDR3 is TGTGCCAGCAGCCAATCGGGTCCTGAGCAGTTCTTC. It yields the protein CASSQSGPEQFF. Full variable domain (remainder filled in from reference TRBV7-9 and TRBJ2-1): DTGVSQNPRHKITKRGQNVTFRCDPISEHNRLYWYRQTLGQGPEFLTYFQNEAQLEKSRLLSDRFSAERPKGSFSTLEIQRTEQGDSAMYLCASSQSGPEQFFGPGTRLTVL.

This clonotype has only one observation. V and J are TRBV11-2 and TRBJ2-7; 8 bases line up with TRBD1. The length of the CDR3 is 16 residues. The germline V gene has CDR1 SGHAT and CDR2 FQNNGV. V was pared by 1 base and J by 0 bases, with 5 bases of the junction left unmatched. The CDR3 is CASSLVTGDFSYEQYF. Here the CDR3 DNA reads TGTGCCAGCAGCTTAGTGACAGGGGATTTCTCCTACGAGCAGTACTTC.

The chain links TRBV10-1 to TRBJ2-7; 8 bases align to TRBD1. This CDR3 contains 11 residues. V was pared by 9 bases and J by 5 bases, with 3 bases of the junction left unmatched. CDR1 is WNHNN, CDR2 SYGVQD, per germline (reference sequence). CDR3 in DNA: TGCGCCAGTACCAGGGGGCACGAGCAGTACTTC. It encodes CASTRGHEQYF.

The chain combines TRBV19 with TRBJ1-5; D is unresolved. The CDR3 length is 15 residues. Germline CDR1 and CDR2: LNHDA and SQIVND (reference sequence). V was cut by 11 bases and J by 0 bases, with 17 bases left in between. The CDR3 coding sequence is TGTGCCGGAAGCAAAGACTCCTATAGCAATCAGCCCCAGCATTTT. Amino acid sequence: CAGSKDSYSNQPQHF.

This chain uses TRBV5-6 with TRBJ1-4; D ambiguous. Between the trimmed V and J ends, which lost 4 bases and 5 bases, there was a span of 9 bases. The CDR3 contains 13 residues. The germline V gene has CDR1 SGHDT and CDR2 YYEEEE. The chain's CDR3 is CASSTRENEKLFF. The CDR3 coding sequence is TGTGCCAGCAGCACGAGGGAGAATGAAAAACTGTTTTTT.

This clonotype has just one count. One junction end does not reproduce the germline sequence, and a read error may be involved. The chain is built from TRBV13 and TRBJ2-3, with 9 bases fitting TRBD2. The CDR3 spans 15 residues. Germline-derived CDR1 and CDR2 are PRHDT and FYEKMQ (reference sequence). CDR3 sequence: CASSAPGTSTDTQYF. The CDR3 nucleotides read TGTGCCAGCAGCGCGCCCGGGACTAGCACCGATACGCAGTATTTT.

The chain carries TRBV20-1 and TRBJ2-5, with TRBD2 matching over 10 bases. CDR3 length: 16 residues. V was pared by 3 bases and J by 5 bases, with 12 bases of the junction left unmatched. Germline values: CDR1 DFQATT, CDR2 SNEGSKA (reference sequence). The CDR3 spells CSARDPSGGVLETQYF. The DNA of the CDR3 is TGCAGTGCTAGGGACCCTAGCGGGGGTGTTCTTGAGACCCAGTACTTC.

The CDR3 loop reads CASSQVGGEQYF. The DNA for the CDR3 is TGCGCCAGCAGCCAAGTCGGCGGGGAGCAGTACTTC. The gene calls are TRBV4-3 and TRBJ2-7; D might be TRBD2 (5 bases). Germline assignment: CDR1 LGHNA and CDR2 YSLEER. Trimming cost V 1 base and J 7 bases, with 8 bases left between them. The CDR3 is 12 amino acids.